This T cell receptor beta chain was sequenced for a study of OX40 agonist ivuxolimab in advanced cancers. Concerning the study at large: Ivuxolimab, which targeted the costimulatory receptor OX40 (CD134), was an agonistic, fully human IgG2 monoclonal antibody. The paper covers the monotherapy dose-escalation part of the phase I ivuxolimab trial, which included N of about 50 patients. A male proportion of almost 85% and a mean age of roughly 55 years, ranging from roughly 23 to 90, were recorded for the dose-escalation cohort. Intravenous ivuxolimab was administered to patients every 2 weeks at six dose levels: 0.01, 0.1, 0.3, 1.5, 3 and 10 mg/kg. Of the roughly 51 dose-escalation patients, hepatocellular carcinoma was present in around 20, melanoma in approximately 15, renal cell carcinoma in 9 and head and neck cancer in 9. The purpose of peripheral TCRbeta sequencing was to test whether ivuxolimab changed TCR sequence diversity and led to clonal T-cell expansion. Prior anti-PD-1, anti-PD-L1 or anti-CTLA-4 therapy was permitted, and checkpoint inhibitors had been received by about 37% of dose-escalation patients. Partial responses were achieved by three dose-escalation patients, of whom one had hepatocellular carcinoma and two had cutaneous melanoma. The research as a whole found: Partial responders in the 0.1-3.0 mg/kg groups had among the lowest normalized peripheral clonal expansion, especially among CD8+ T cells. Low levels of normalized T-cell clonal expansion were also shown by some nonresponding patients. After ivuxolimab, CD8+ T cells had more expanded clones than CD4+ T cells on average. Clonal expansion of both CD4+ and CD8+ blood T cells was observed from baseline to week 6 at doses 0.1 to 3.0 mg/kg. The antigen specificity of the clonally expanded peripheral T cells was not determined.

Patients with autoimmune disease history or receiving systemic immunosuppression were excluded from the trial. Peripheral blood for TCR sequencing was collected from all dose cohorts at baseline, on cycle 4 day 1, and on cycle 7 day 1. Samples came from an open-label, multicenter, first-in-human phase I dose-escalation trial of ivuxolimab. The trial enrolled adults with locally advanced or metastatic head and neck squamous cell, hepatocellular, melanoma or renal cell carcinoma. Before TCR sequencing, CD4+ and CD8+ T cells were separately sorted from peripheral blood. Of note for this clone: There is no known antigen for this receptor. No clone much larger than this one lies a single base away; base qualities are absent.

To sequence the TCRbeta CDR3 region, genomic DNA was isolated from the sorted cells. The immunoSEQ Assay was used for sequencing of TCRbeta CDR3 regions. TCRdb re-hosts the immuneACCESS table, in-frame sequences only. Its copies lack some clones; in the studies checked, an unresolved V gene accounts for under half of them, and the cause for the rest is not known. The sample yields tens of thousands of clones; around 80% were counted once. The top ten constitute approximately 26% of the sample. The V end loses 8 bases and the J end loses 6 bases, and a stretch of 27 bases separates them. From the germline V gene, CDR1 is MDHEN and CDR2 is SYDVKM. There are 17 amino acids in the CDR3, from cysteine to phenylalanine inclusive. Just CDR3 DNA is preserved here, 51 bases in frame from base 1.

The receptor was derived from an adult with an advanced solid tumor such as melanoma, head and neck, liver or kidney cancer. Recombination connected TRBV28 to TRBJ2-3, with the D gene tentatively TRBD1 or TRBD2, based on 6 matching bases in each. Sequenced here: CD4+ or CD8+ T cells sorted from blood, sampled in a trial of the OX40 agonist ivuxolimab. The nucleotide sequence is TGTGCCAGCTCCCCTCCCAGGGGACTCGGCCTGTTTGATACGCAGTATTTT. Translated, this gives CASSPPRGLGLFDTQYF. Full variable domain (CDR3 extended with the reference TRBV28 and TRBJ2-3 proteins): DVKVTQSSRYLVKRTGEKVFLECVQDMDHENMFWYRQDPGLGLRLIYFSYDVKMKEKGDIPEGYSVSREKKERFSLILESASTNQTSMYLCASSPPRGLGLFDTQYFGPGTRLTVL.